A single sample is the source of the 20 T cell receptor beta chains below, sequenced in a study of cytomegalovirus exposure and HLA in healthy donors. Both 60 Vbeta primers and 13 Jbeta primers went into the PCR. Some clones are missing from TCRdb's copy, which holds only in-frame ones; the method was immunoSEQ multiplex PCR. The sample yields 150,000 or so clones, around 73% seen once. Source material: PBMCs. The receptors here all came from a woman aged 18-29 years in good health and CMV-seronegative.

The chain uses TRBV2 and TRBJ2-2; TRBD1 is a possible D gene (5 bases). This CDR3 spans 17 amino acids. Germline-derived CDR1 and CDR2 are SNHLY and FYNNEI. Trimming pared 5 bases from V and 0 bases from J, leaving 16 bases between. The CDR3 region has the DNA TGTGCCAGCAGTCGAAAAGGGGAACTTGCGAACACCGGGGAGCTGTTTTTT. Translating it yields CASSRKGELANTGELFF.

The CDR3 reads CASRYGTGDNYGYTF. Written as DNA, the CDR3 is TGTGCCAGCAGGTATGGGACAGGGGATAACTATGGCTACACCTTC. The rearrangement joins TRBV27 to TRBJ1-2, with TRBD1 identical over 10 bases. J was trimmed by 1 base and V by 6 bases; bases with no gene match: 5. Germline assignment: CDR1 MNHEY and CDR2 SMNVEV (reference sequence). The length of the CDR3 is 15 residues.

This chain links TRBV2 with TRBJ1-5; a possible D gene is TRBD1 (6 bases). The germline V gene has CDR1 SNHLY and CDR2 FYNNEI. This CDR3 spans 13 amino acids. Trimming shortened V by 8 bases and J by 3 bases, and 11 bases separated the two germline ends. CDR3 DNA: TGTGCCAGCGGAGGACAGCCCAATCAGCCCCAGCATTTT. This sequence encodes CASGGQPNQPQHF. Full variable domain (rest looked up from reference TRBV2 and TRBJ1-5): EPEVTQTPSHQVTQMGQEVILRCVPISNHLYFYWYRQILGQKVEFLVSFYNNEISEKSEIFDDQFSVERPDGSNFTLKIRSTKLEDSAMYFCASGGQPNQPQHFGDGTRLSIL.

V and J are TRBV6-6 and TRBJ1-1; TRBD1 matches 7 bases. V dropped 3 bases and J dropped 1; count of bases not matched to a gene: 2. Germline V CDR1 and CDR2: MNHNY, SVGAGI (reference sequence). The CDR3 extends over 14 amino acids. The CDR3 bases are TGTGCCAGCAGTTATGGGACAGAGAACACTGAAGCTTTCTTT. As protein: CASSYGTENTEAFF.

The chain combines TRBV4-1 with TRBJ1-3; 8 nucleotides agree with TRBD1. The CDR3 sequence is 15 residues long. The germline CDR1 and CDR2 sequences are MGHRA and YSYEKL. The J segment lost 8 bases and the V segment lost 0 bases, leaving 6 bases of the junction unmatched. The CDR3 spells CASSQDGQGAYTIYF. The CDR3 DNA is TGCGCCAGCAGCCAAGATGGGCAGGGGGCATACACCATATATTTT.

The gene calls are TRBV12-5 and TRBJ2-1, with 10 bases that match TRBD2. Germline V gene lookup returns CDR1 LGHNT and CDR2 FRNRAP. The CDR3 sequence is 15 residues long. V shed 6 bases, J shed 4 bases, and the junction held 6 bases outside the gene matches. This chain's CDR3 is CASGLAGVAYNEQFF. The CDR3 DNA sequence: TGTGCTAGTGGCCTAGCGGGAGTTGCGTACAATGAGCAGTTCTTC.

The CDR3 sequence is CASSSTGGNTIYF. In nucleotides, the CDR3 is TGCGCCAGCAGCTCGACAGGGGGAAACACCATATATTTT. The rearrangement joins TRBV5-1 to TRBJ1-3, with 7 bases lining up with TRBD1. CDR3 size: 13 residues. The V gene's germline CDR1 is SGHRS and CDR2 YFSETQ. Losses at the gene ends were 3 bases for V and 4 bases for J; bases not matched to a gene: 1.

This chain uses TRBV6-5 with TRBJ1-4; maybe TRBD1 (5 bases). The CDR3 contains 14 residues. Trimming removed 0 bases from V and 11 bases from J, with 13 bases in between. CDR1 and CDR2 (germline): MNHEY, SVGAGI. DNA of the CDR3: TGTGCCAGCAGTTACTCGGGATTGGGGCGGAAACTGTTTTTT. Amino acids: CASSYSGLGRKLFF.

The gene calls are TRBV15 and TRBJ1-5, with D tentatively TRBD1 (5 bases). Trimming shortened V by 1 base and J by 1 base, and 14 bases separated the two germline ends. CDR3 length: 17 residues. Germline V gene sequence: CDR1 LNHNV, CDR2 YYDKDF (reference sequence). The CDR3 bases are TGTGCCACCAGCAGAGTTGTCAGGGAGGAGAGCAATCAGCCCCAGCATTTT. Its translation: CATSRVVREESNQPQHF.

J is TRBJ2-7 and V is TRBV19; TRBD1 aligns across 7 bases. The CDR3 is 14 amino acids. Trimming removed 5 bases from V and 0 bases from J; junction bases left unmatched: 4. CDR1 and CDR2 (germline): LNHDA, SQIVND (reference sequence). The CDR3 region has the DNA TGTGCCAGTAGTGGGACAGTGAGCTCCTACGAGCAGTACTTC. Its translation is CASSGTVSSYEQYF.

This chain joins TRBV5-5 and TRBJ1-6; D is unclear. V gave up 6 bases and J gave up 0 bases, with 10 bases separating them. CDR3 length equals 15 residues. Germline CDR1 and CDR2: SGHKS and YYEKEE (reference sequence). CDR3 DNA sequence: TGTGCCAGCACGGCGGAGTACTCCTATAATTCACCCCTCCACTTT. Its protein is CASTAEYSYNSPLHF. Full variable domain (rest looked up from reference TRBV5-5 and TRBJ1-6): DAGVTQSPTHLIKTRGQQVTLRCSPISGHKSVSWYQQVLGQGPQFIFQYYEKEERGRGNFPDRFSARQFPNYSSELNVNALLLGDSALYLCASTAEYSYNSPLHFGNGTRLTVT.

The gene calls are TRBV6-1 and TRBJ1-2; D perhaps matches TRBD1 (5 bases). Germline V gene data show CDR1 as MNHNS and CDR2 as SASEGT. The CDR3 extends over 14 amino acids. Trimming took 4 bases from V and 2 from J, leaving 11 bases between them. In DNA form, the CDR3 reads TGTGCCAGCAGTGGGAAGACAGAAAACTATGGCTACACCTTC. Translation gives CASSGKTENYGYTF.

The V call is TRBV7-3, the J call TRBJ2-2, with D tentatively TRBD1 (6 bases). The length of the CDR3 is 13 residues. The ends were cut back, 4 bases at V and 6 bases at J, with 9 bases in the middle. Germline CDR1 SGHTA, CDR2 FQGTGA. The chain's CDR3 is CASSSTGSGELFF. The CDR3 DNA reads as TGTGCCAGCAGCTCGACAGGTTCCGGGGAGCTGTTTTTT.

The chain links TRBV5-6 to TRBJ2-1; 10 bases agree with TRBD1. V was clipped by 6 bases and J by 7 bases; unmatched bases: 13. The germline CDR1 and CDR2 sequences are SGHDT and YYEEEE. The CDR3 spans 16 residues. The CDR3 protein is CASTPTGTGVRNEQFF. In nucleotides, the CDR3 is TGTGCCAGCACCCCCACGGGGACAGGGGTTAGAAATGAGCAGTTCTTC.

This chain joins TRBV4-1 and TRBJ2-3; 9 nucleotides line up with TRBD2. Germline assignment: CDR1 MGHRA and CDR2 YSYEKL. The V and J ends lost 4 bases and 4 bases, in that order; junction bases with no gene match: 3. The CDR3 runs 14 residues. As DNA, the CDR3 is TGCGCCAGCAGCCTGCGGGGGGGCGCAGATACGCAGTATTTT. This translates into CASSLRGGADTQYF.

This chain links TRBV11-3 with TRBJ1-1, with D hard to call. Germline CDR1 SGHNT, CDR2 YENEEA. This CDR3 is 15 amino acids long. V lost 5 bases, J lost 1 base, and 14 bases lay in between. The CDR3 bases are TGTGCCAGCAGCCGATCTCCGGGTACGAACACTGAAGCTTTCTTT. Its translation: CASSRSPGTNTEAFF.

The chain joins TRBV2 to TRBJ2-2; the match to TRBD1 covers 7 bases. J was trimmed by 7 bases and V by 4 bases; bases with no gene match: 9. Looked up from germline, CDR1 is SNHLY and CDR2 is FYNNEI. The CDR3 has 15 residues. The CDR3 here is CASSAEDRLSGELFF. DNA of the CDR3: TGTGCCAGCAGTGCTGAGGACAGGCTGAGCGGGGAGCTGTTTTTT.

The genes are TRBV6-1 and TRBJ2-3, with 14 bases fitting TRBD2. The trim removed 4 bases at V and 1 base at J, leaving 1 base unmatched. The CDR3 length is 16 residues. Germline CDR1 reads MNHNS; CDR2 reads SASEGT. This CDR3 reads CASSVGLAGGTDTQYF. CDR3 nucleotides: TGTGCCAGCAGTGTGGGACTAGCGGGAGGCACAGATACGCAGTATTTT.

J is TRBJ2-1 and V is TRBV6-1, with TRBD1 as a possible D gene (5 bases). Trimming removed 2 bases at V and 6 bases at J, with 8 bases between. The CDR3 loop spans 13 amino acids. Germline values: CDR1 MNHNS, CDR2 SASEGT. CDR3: CASSESRANEQFF. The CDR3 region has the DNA TGTGCCAGCAGTGAATCCAGGGCCAATGAGCAGTTCTTC.

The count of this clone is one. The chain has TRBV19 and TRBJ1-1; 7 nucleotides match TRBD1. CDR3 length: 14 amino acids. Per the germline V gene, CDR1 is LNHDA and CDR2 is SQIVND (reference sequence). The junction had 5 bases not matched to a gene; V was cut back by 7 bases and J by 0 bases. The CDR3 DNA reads TGTGCCAGTATCAGGACAGGAGTGAACACTGAAGCTTTCTTT. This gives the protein CASIRTGVNTEAFF.